One TCR beta chain is described in this entry. As yet, its antigen is unknown. Amplification used 60 Vbeta primers and 13 Jbeta primers. Produced via immunoSEQ multiplex PCR; TCRdb's table is partial and in-frame only. The sample includes about 140,000 clones, 70% seen only once; the top ten take 1.5% to 2%. This sample is drawn from a study of cytomegalovirus exposure and HLA in healthy donors. The wider study: Findings of an earlier analysis included roughly 110 million unique TCR beta sequences from around 180 million T cells.

General observations from the study: Associated with HLA alleles at 0.05 false discovery rate in a later analysis were approximately 17,000 TCR beta sequences. The classifier was said to identify cytomegalovirus status with high specificity and sensitivity.

V was cut by 0 bases and J by 2 bases, with 10 bases left in between. Germline values: CDR1 SGDLS, CDR2 YYNGEE. The CDR3 consists of 15 residues. This TCR derives from a woman aged 25 to 45 in good health and CMV-seronegative. The chain combines TRBV9 with TRBJ2-3; D is possibly TRBD1 (5 bases). The specimen was PBMCs. For the CDR3, the DNA is TGTGCCAGCAGCGTAGGGGCGACAGACACAGATACGCAGTATTTT. Translation gives CASSVGATDTDTQYF.